Presented here are 25 T cell receptor beta chains from one specimen sequenced in a study of T cell clonality in common variable immunodeficiency. The data were produced by immunoSEQ multiplex PCR, yet TCRdb's version contains in-frame clones alone and is incomplete. Recorded here are about 52,000 clones, none singletons. The sequencing sample was made of peripheral blood mononuclear cells. These TCRs come from a person aged 18-69 years in good health.

This clone is medium-sized (0.01 to 0.1%) by share. The junction departs from germline at one end; a sequencing error may be responsible. With the read ending 3 residues before the CDR3 end, the germline J gene is used to fill in that end. This sequence joins TRBV4-2 and TRBJ2-2; the D gene is possibly TRBD1 (5 bases). The CDR3 extends over 15 amino acids. CDR1 and CDR2 (germline): LGHNA, YNFKEQ. The CDR3 loop reads CASSQEVRDTGELFF. CDR3 bases read: TGCGCCAGCAGCCAAGAGGTCAGGGACACCGGGGAG.

Ten or more counts support this clone. The sequence runs out 3 residues before the end of the CDR3; the remainder is reconstructed from the germline J gene. This sequence joins TRBV20-1 and TRBJ1-6, with D unclear. V gave up 0 bases and J gave up 4 bases, with 7 bases separating them. Germline V CDR1 and CDR2: DFQATT, SNEGSKA (reference sequence). The CDR3 runs to 14 residues. CDR3 region: CSARDAGYNSPLHF. The DNA read from the CDR3 is TGCAGTGCTAGAGATGCAGGTTATAATTCACCC.

Only a few counts were recorded for this clone. The CDR3 is cut off 3 residues early in the read; its end comes from the germline J gene. V and J are TRBV20-1 and TRBJ2-1, with 9 bases matching TRBD2. Germline V gene data show CDR1 as DFQATT and CDR2 as SNEGSKA (reference sequence). V was pared by 3 bases and J by 4 bases, with 13 bases of the junction left unmatched. CDR3 size: 17 residues. The CDR3 bases that were read are TGCAGTGCTAGGGATAGCGGGAGAAGCGGGGGGTACAATGAG. It specifies CSARDSGRSGGYNE. In full, the CDR3 is CSARDSGRSGGYNEQFF.

This clone was recorded many times. Sequencing ends 3 residues short of the CDR3 end; the germline J gene provides the rest. The chain uses TRBV10-3 and TRBJ2-5, with 7 bases that match TRBD1. Germline V gene lookup returns CDR1 ENHRY and CDR2 SYGVKD. The junction had 10 bases not matched to a gene; V was cut back by 2 bases and J by 7 bases. The CDR3 is made up of 15 amino acids. The CDR3 spells CAISEGTVTGWTQYF. CDR3 DNA, as far as it was read: TGTGCCATCAGTGAGGGGACAGTCACGGGGTGGACC.

This clone was seen repeatedly, ten times or more. The read is 3 residues too short to cover the CDR3 end, so that end is filled in from the germline J gene. This chain joins TRBV18 and TRBJ2-1, with a tentative D call TRBD1 (5 bases). The V and J ends lost 1 base and 7 bases respectively, with 11 bases between them. The CDR3 consists of 14 residues. Germline values: CDR1 KGHSH, CDR2 LQKENI. The CDR3 bases that were read are TGTGCCAGCTCACCACAGGGGATATTAAATGAG. The encoded protein is CASSPQGILNE. The CDR3 in full is CASSPQGILNEQFF.

This clone was observed at least ten times. The read terminates 3 residues ahead of where the CDR3 ends, so the germline J gene completes it. The genes are TRBV20-1 and TRBJ1-5; 11 bases are a match to TRBD1. Germline CDR1 reads DFQATT; CDR2 reads SNEGSKA (reference sequence). CDR3 length equals 17 residues. V was pared by 3 bases and J by 2 bases, with 9 bases of the junction left unmatched. The CDR3 is CSARGDRGELGNQPQHF. CDR3 bases read: TGCAGTGCTAGGGGGGACAGGGGGGAATTGGGCAATCAGCCC.

This clone came up many times. The read ends 3 residues early relative to the CDR3; the germline J gene fills the gap. The same CDR3 is also encoded by other DNA sequences in this sample. The rearrangement joins TRBV5-1 to TRBJ1-6; TRBD1 is a possible D gene (6 bases). Germline values: CDR1 SGHRS, CDR2 YFSETQ. CDR3 size: 14 residues. The V end lost 2 bases, the J end lost 10 bases, and 13 bases lay between the germline ends. The CDR3 here is CASSLTGYDSPLHF. The DNA read from the CDR3 is TGCGCCAGCAGCTTAACAGGGTACGACTCACCC. Combining the CDR3 with reference TRBV5-1 and TRBJ1-6 gives the whole variable domain KAGVTQTPRYLIKTRGQQVTLSCSPISGHRSVSWYQQTPGQGLQFLFEYFSETQRNKGNFPGRFSGRQFSNSRSEMNVSTLELGDSALYLCASSLTGYDSPLHFGNGTRLTVT.

This clone was counted ten times or more. Read data end 3 residues before the CDR3 end; the end is taken from the germline J gene. This chain connects TRBV14 to TRBJ2-7; TRBD2 aligns across 7 bases. Germline V gene sequence: CDR1 SGHDN, CDR2 FVKESK. The V and J ends lost 2 bases and 3 bases, in that order; junction bases with no gene match: 7. CDR3 size: 15 residues. The CDR3: CASSQMWLADYEQYF. The sequenced CDR3 bases are TGTGCCAGCAGCCAAATGTGGCTAGCGGACTACGAG.

This clone was counted many times. The observed sequence ends 3 residues before the CDR3 terminus, with the missing tail filled in from the germline J gene. This rearrangement joins TRBV20-1 to TRBJ2-1; D is unclear. CDR3 size: 11 residues. Per the germline V gene, CDR1 is DFQATT and CDR2 is SNEGSKA (reference sequence). Trimming shortened V by 3 bases and J by 9 bases, and 9 bases separated the two germline ends. The CDR3 bases that were read are TGCAGTGCTAGCCCAGCGCGTGAG. Translated: CSASPARE. The full CDR3 is CSASPAREQFF.

This clone was detected many times. Coverage ceases 3 residues before the CDR3 finishes, and the germline J gene fills in the end. V is TRBV5-1 and J is TRBJ1-2; D gene uncertain. Per germline, CDR1 SGHRS and CDR2 YFSETQ. The CDR3 has 14 residues. The V end lost 1 base, the J end lost 6 bases, and 13 bases lay between the germline ends. The chain's CDR3 is CASSLRPSEDGYTF. The part of the CDR3 DNA that was read is TGCGCCAGCAGCTTGAGGCCCTCTGAGGATGGC.

Ten or more counts support this clone. The read comes to an end 3 residues before the CDR3 does, leaving the germline J gene to fill in the end. V and J are TRBV20-1 and TRBJ1-5; D unclear. This CDR3 is 14 amino acids long. The V and J ends lost 3 bases and 3 bases respectively, with 12 bases between them. The germline V gene has CDR1 DFQATT and CDR2 SNEGSKA (reference sequence). This CDR3 reads CSASRQIHNQPQHF. Partial CDR3 DNA: TGCAGTGCTAGTCGTCAGATCCACAATCAGCCC.

There are many counts of this clone. Read coverage stops 3 residues before the CDR3 terminus; the germline J gene supplies the remainder. V usage is TRBV5-1 and J usage is TRBJ2-3; TRBD1 matches 10 bases. This CDR3 contains 16 residues. From germline, CDR1 is SGHRS and CDR2 YFSETQ. V was clipped by 4 bases and J by 3 bases; unmatched bases: 8. The sequenced CDR3 bases are TGCGCCAGCAGCCCCACCGGACAGGGGGGAACAGATACG. Translating it yields CASSPTGQGGTDT. The entire CDR3 reads CASSPTGQGGTDTQYF.

In this sample, this clone turned up a few times. The read is 3 residues too short to cover the CDR3 end, so that end is filled in from the germline J gene. This chain connects TRBV18 to TRBJ2-4, with 7 bases aligning to TRBD1. CDR1 and CDR2 (germline): KGHSH, LQKENI. This CDR3 is 16 amino acids long. The CDR3 loop is CASSPRRQGSSYGQYF. The CDR3 bases that were read are TGTGCCAGCTCACCCCGACGACAGGGCTCTAGCTATGGT.

The table lists this clone with many counts. The CDR3 goes on 3 residues after the read ends, and that part is filled in from the germline J gene. The chain joins TRBV20-1 to TRBJ2-1, with D tentatively TRBD2 (5 bases). Trimming cost V 5 bases and J 7 bases, with 12 bases left between them. This CDR3 region has 12 residues. CDR1 and CDR2 from the germline V gene are DFQATT and SNEGSKA (reference sequence). CDR3 sequence: CSALAYLNEQFF. The covered CDR3 bases are TGCAGTGCTCTAGCCTATTTAAATGAG.

This clone occurred many times. The read terminates 3 residues before the CDR3 end, so the remaining end is supplied by the germline J gene. The chain employs TRBV10-3 and TRBJ2-7; D may be TRBD1 (6 bases). Looked up from germline, CDR1 is ENHRY and CDR2 is SYGVKD. This CDR3 has 16 residues. V shed 0 bases and J shed 0 bases, with 12 bases lying between them. CDR3 bases read: TGTGCCATCAGTGAGTCACAGGGACGACACTCCTACGAG. Translating gives CAISESQGRHSYE. The full-length CDR3 reads as CAISESQGRHSYEQYF.

In this sample, this clone turned up many times. The read gets to within 3 residues of the CDR3 end, and the germline J gene fills in the rest. The chain links TRBV12-3 or TRBV12-4 to TRBJ2-7, with TRBD1 matching over 8 bases. The CDR3 covers 14 residues. After removal of 6 bases from V and 6 bases from J, the junction contained 10 bases not matched to a gene. Incomplete CDR3 DNA: TGTGCCAGCAGCCTAGACAGGGGAGGACGCGAG. This encodes CASSLDRGGRE. From start to end, the CDR3 is CASSLDRGGREQYF.

This clone was observed many times. The CDR3 end is not reached by the read, which stops 3 residues before it; the germline J gene fills it in. The chain recombines TRBV28 with TRBJ2-7; 7 nucleotides align to TRBD2. The CDR3 loop spans 13 amino acids. V lost 5 bases and J lost 6; bases outside the gene matches: 7. CDR1 is MDHEN and CDR2 is SYDVKM in the germline V gene. This CDR3 is CASSTSTSSEQYF. CDR3 DNA, as far as it was read: TGTGCCAGCAGTACCTCGACTAGCTCCGAG.

This clone has a count of ten or more. The read finishes 3 residues shy of the CDR3 end, and the germline J gene is used to complete it. This chain uses TRBV18 with TRBJ2-5, with TRBD1 identical over 7 bases. Losses at the gene ends were 1 base for V and 1 base for J; bases not matched to a gene: 3. CDR1 KGHSH and CDR2 LQKENI come from the germline V gene. The CDR3 loop spans 15 amino acids. The sequenced part of the CDR3 DNA is TGTGCCAGCTCACCACAGGGACAGAGCCAAGAGACC. It specifies CASSPQGQSQET. The whole CDR3 protein is CASSPQGQSQETQYF.

The sample holds many counts of this clone. The sequenced fragment ends 3 residues before the CDR3 boundary, so the rest is inferred from the germline J gene. V gene TRBV29-1 combines with J gene TRBJ1-2; D gene ambiguous. V gave up 2 bases and J gave up 1 base, with 11 bases separating them. Germline CDR1 reads SQVTM; CDR2 reads ANQGSEA. The CDR3 contains 14 residues. The CDR3 here is CSVELPAINYGYTF. CDR3 DNA, as far as it was read: TGCAGCGTTGAACTTCCAGCGATTAACTATGGC.

This clone was counted many times. With the read ending 3 residues before the CDR3 end, the germline J gene is used to fill in that end. The chain combines TRBV6-2 or TRBV6-3 with TRBJ2-6; no definite D call. The germline V gene has CDR1 MNHEY and CDR2 SVGEGT. Trimming removed 6 bases from V and 0 bases from J, with 3 bases in between. The CDR3 contains 13 residues. The part of the CDR3 DNA that was read is TGTGCCAGCAGCTTCTCTGGGGCCAACGTC. It specifies CASSFSGANV. The whole CDR3 region reads CASSFSGANVLTF.

This clone was detected many times. The read terminates 3 residues ahead of where the CDR3 ends, so the germline J gene completes it. V gene TRBV2 combines with J gene TRBJ2-1; TRBD2 matches 12 bases. The CDR3 extends over 16 amino acids. Germline CDR1 SNHLY, CDR2 FYNNEI. J gave up 3 bases and V 9 bases, and 9 bases lay outside the gene matches. CDR3 region: CASTSGRYVGYNEQFF. CDR3 bases read: TGTGCCAGTACTAGCGGGAGGTACGTCGGCTACAATGAG. Full variable domain (remainder filled in from reference TRBV2 and TRBJ2-1): EPEVTQTPSHQVTQMGQEVILRCVPISNHLYFYWYRQILGQKVEFLVSFYNNEISEKSEIFDDQFSVERPDGSNFTLKIRSTKLEDSAMYFCASTSGRYVGYNEQFFGPGTRLTVL.

This clone was seen many times. The read stops 3 residues short of the end of the CDR3; the missing end is completed from the germline J gene. The J gene is TRBJ2-5, the V gene TRBV20-1, with a tentative D call TRBD2 (7 bases). The germline V gene encodes CDR1 DFQATT and CDR2 SNEGSKA (reference sequence). The CDR3 loop spans 16 amino acids. V lost 6 bases and J 2 bases, leaving 22 bases between the germline ends. CDR3 DNA, as far as it was read: TGCAGTGCGAGGCAGTTTGGGGGGGCTGCTCAAGAGACC. Its protein is CSARQFGGAAQET. The whole CDR3 protein reads CSARQFGGAAQETQYF.

Concerning this clone: The CDR3 end is not reached by the read, which stops 3 residues before it; the germline J gene fills it in. V gene TRBV7-9 combines with J gene TRBJ1-2; TRBD1 aligns across 10 bases. CDR3 length equals 14 residues. From germline, CDR1 is SEHNR and CDR2 FQNEAQ (reference sequence). J gave up 7 bases and V 1 base, and 3 bases lay outside the gene matches. CDR3 sequence: CASSLGQGASGYTF. Partial CDR3 DNA: TGTGCCAGCAGCTTAGGACAGGGGGCCTCTGGC. The whole variable domain, filled in from reference TRBV7-9 and TRBJ1-2, reads DTGVSQNPRHKITKRGQNVTFRCDPISEHNRLYWYRQTLGQGPEFLTYFQNEAQLEKSRLLSDRFSAERPKGSFSTLEIQRTEQGDSAMYLCASSLGQGASGYTFGSGTRLTVV.

This clone was picked up many times. The read ends 3 residues early relative to the CDR3; the germline J gene fills the gap. The chain links TRBV18 to TRBJ1-3; 8 nucleotides align to TRBD1. CDR1 is KGHSH and CDR2 is LQKENI in the germline V gene. After removal of 6 bases from V and 0 bases from J, the junction contained 10 bases not matched to a gene. This CDR3 comprises 17 residues. The CDR3 region is CASSPSGTGPSGNTIYF. The DNA read from the CDR3 is TGTGCCAGCTCCCCGAGTGGGACAGGACCCTCTGGAAACACC.

This clone was counted ten times or more. The read terminates 3 residues before the CDR3 end, so the remaining end is supplied by the germline J gene. The gene calls are TRBV14 and TRBJ2-4; 7 nucleotides align to TRBD1. The CDR3 spans 18 residues. Germline loops: CDR1 SGHDN, CDR2 FVKESK. The trim removed 4 bases at V and 0 bases at J, leaving 12 bases unmatched. CDR3 bases read: TGTGCCAGCAGCCGAAGTTGGCGACAGGGTGTAGCCAAAAACATT. Encoded protein: CASSRSWRQGVAKNI. The whole CDR3 protein reads CASSRSWRQGVAKNIQYF.